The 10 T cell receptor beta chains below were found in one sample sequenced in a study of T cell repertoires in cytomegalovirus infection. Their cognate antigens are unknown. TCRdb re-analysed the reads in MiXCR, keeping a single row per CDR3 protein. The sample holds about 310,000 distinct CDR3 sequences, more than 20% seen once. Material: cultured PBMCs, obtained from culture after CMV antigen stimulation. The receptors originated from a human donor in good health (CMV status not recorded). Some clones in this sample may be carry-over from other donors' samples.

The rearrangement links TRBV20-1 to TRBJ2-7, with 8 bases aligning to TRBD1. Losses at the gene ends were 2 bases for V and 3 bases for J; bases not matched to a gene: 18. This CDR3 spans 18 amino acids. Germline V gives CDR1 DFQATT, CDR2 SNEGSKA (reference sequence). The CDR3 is CSARLLMGLQGADYEQYF. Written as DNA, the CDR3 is TGCAGTGCTAGACTATTGATGGGTTTGCAGGGGGCAGACTACGAGCAGTACTTC.

Here the CDR3 reads CASSSSGNPQYF. The CDR3 nucleotides are TGTGCCAGCAGCTCGTCCGGGAACCCCCAGTATTTT. The J gene is TRBJ2-3, the V gene TRBV7-2; maybe TRBD2 (5 bases). The CDR3 loop spans 12 amino acids. Trimming took off 4 bases at V and 12 bases at J, with 14 bases between the two ends. Germline values: CDR1 SGHTA, CDR2 FQGNSA.

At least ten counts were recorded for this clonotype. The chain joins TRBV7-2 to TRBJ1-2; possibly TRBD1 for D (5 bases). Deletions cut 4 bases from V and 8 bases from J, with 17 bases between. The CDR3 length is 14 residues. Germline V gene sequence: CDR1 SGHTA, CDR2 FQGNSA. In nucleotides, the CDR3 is TGTGCCAGCAGCTACCGGGACGGTAGCTACGGCTACACCTTC. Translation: CASSYRDGSYGYTF.

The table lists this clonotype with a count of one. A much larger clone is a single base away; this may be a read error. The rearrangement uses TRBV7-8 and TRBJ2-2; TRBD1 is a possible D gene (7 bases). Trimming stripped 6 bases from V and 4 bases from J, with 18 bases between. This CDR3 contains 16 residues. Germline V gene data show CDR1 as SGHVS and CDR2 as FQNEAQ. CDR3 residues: CASRSYRGAGTGELFF. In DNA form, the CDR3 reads TGTGCCAGCAGATCCTACAGGGGAGCGGGCACCGGGGAGCTGTTTTTT.

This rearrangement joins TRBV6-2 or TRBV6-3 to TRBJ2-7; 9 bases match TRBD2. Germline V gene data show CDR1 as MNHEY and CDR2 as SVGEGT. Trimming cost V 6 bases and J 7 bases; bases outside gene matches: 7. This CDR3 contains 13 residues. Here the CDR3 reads CASRDSGRLEQYV. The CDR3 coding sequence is TGTGCCAGCAGAGATAGCGGGAGACTTGAGCAGTACGTC.

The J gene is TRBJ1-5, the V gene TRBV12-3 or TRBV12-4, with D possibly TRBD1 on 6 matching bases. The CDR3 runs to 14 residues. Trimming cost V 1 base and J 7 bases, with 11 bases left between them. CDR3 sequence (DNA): TGTGCCAGCAGTTTAGATCAGGGGAACCAGCCCCAGCATTTT. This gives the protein CASSLDQGNQPQHF.

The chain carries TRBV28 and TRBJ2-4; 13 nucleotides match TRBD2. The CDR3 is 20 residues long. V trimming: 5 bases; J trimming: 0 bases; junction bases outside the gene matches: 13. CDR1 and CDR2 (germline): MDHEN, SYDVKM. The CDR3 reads CASSPGLAGVPTLAKNIQYF. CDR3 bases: TGTGCCAGCAGTCCCGGACTAGCGGGGGTACCGACCTTAGCCAAAAACATTCAGTACTTC.

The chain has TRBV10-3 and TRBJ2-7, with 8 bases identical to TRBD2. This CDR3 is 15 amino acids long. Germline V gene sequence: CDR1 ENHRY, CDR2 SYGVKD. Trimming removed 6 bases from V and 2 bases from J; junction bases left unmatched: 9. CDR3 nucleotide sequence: TGTGCCATCAGGCGAGGTAGCGGGATCACCTACGAGCAGTACTTC. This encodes CAIRRGSGITYEQYF.

CDR3 protein: CASGDPGTGGTRRRETQYF. The CDR3, as DNA: TGTGCTAGTGGGGACCCCGGGACAGGGGGCACAAGGCGTCGGGAGACCCAGTACTTC. The J gene is TRBJ2-5, the V gene TRBV12-5, with 12 bases that match TRBD1. The germline CDR1 and CDR2 sequences are LGHNT and FRNRAP. V was pared by 6 bases and J by 5 bases, with 19 bases of the junction left unmatched. This CDR3 is 19 amino acids long.

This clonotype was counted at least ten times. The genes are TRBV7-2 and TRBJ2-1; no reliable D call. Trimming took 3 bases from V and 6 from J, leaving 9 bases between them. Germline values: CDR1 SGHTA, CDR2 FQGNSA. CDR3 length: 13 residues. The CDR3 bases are TGTGCCAGCAGCTTTTATATATCCAATGAGCAGTTCTTC. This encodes CASSFYISNEQFF.